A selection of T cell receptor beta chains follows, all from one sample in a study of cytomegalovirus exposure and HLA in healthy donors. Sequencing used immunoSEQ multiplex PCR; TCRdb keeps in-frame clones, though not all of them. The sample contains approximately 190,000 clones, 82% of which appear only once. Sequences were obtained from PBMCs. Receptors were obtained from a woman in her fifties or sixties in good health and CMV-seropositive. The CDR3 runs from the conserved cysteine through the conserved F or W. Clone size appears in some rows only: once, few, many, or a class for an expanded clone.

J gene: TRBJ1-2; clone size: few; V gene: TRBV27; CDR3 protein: CASSRGYGYTF
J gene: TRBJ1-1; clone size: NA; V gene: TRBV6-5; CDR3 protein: CASSSPAGMNTEAFF
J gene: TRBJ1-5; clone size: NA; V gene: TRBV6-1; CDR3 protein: CASSEETGGPQHF
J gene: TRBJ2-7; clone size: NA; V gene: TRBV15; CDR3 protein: CATSRDTGGYEQYF
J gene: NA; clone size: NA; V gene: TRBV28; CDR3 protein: CASKSQGQGARSYEQYF
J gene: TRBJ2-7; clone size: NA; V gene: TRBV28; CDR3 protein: CASSFGGSYEQYF
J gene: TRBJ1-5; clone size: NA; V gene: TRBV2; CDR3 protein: CASSLRTGFNQPQHF
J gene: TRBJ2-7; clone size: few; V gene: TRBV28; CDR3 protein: CASSLFGTGPTYEQYF
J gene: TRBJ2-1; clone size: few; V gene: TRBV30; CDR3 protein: CAFKGGRASYNEQFF
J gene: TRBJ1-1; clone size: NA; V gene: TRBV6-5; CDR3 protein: CASRRLDNMNTEAFF
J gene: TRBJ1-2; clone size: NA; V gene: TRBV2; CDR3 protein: CASSVSGSYGYTF
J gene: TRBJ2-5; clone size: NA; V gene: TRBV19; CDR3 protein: CASSTRTGLMETQYF
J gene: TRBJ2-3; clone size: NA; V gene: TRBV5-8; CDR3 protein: CASSFVSDTQYF
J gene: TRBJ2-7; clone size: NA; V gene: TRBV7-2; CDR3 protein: CASSLQAGQEFGEQYF
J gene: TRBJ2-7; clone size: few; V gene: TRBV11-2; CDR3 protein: CASSIGQWGEQYF
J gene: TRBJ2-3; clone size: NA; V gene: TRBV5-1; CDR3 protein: CASREIRTDTQYF
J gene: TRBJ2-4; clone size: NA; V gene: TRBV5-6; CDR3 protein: CASSLFAGEGSIQYF
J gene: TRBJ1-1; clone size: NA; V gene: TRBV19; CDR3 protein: CASIPQDRESWNTEAFF
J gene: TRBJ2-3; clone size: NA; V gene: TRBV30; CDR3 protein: CAWSVGTDTQYF
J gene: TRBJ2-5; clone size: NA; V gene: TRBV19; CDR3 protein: CASSSHLRDYEETQYF
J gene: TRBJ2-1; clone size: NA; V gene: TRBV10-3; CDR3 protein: CAIRRTSGGSSYNEQFF
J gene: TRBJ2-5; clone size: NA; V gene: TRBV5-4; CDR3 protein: CASSLRLAGQETQYF
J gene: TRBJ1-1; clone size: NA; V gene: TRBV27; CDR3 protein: CASSFTGVNTEAFF
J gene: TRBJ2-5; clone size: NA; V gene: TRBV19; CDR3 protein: CASSIEEGGPRETQYF
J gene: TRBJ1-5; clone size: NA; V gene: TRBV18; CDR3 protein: CASSAGTGSSNQPQHF
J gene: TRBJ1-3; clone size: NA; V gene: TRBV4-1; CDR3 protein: CASSQGPGGWNTIYF
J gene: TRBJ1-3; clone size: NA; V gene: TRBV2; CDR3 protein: CASSDQDYSGNTIYF
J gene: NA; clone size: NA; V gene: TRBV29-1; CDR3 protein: CSAAGGGYEQYF
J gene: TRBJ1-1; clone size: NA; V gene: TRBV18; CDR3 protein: CASSPGTGIGTEAFF
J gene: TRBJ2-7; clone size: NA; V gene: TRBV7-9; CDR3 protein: CASSLGSGGQSSYEQYF
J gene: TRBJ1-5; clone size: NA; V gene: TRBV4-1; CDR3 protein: CASSQVQRVNQPQHF
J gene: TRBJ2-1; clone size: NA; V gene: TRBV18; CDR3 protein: CASSPPAGGGYNEQFF
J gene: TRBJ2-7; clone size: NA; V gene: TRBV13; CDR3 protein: CASSSLGQDSYEQYF
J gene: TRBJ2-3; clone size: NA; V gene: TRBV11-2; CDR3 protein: CASRPGTSGGNPHTQYF
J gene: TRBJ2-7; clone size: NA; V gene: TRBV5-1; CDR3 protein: CASSTGLASSYEQYF
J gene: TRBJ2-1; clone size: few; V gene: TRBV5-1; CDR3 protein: CASRVHGTGGGNEQFF
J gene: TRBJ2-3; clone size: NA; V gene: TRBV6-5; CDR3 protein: CASSQQGGGTDTQYF
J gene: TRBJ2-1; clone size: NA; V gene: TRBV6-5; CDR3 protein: CASSSTSGSPEQFF
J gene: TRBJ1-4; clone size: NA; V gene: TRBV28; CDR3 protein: CASSTRRGAGANEKLFF
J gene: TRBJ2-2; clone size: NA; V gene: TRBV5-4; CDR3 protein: CASSFIAGQPGELFF
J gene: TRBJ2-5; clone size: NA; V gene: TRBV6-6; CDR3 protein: CASSLKEFGETQYF
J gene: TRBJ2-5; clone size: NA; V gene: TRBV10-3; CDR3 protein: CAISERLAGSETQYF